The clone carrying this TCR beta chain appeared a few times. This sample was taken from a study of CD8 T cells in ankylosing spondylitis. The CDR3 has 13 amino acids. The V and J ends lost 2 bases and 7 bases respectively, with 14 bases between them. From germline, CDR1 is DFQATT and CDR2 SNEGSKA (reference sequence). MiXCR, run by TCRdb on the 5' RACE reads, gives a single entry per CDR3 protein. This repertoire shows approximately 240,000 distinct CDR3 sequences, 20% to 30% found once; its top ten account for approximately 0.61%. This sequence was found in a male donor with ankylosing spondylitis or in good health (not recorded which). The sequenced sample consisted of blood, either unsorted or a sorted T cell fraction (not recorded which). The chain combines TRBV20-1 with TRBJ2-5; D is uncertain. The CDR3: CSARRDTMGTQYF. DNA for the CDR3: TGCAGTGCTAGAAGGGATACGATGGGGACCCAGTACTTC.